The rows below give T cell receptor beta chains drawn from one sample of a study of tumor-infiltrating lymphocytes in primary liver carcinoma. TCRdb recomputed calls from the multiplex PCR reads with MiXCR, one row per CDR3 protein. The sample has some 180,000 distinct CDR3 sequences; 70% to 90% are singletons. Material for sequencing was tumor tissue from primary liver carcinoma. The receptor set was obtained from a man aged 40-49 years with primary liver carcinoma and hepatitis B virus infection. Both conserved end residues are part of each CDR3. The D gene is left open where the match is weak. The listing skips clone size in some rows; elsewhere it reads once, few, many or a size class.

J gene	clone size	V gene	D gene	CDR3 DNA	CDR3 protein
TRBJ2-2	-	TRBV12-3/TRBV12-4	-	TGTGCCAGCATGGAGAAAGCGAACAGCGGGGAGCTGTTTTTT	CASMEKANSGELFF
TRBJ2-7	-	TRBV29-1	-	TGCAGCGTTGTAGATCCGCGGGGCCCCTGGAGGGAGCAATATTTC	CSVVDPRGPWREQYF
TRBJ2-7	-	TRBV11-2	TRBD2	TGTGCCAGCAGATTAGCGGGCGGGAATCACGGCGAGCAGTACTTC	CASRLAGGNHGEQYF
TRBJ2-1	-	TRBV5-4	TRBD2	TGTGCCAGCAGTCAATCCCGGGGGGGGCGGGGTTGGGGACCACAGAATGAGCAGTTCTTC	CASSQSRGGRGWGPQNEQFF
TRBJ2-3	-	TRBV24-1	TRBD1	TGTGCCCCGGTGGACCCCGGGACAGGGGGCCCAGATACGCAGTATTTT	CAPVDPGTGGPDTQYF
TRBJ2-7	-	TRBV4-2	-	TGTGCCAGCAGTCAAGGGGGATCCTACGCGCAGTACTTC	CASSQGGSYAQYF
TRBJ1-5	-	TRBV19	-	TGTACCAGTACCTCAAGAGGGAATCAGCCCCAGCATTTT	CTSTSRGNQPQHF
TRBJ2-2	-	TRBV11-1	-	TGTGCCAGCAGCTTATGGGCAAATACCGAGGAGCTGATTTTT	CASSLWANTEELIF
TRBJ2-3	-	TRBV4-2	TRBD1	TGTGCCAGCAGCCGAGTTGAGGGTGGTAGCAGGGGGACAGATACGCAGTATTTT	CASSRVEGGSRGTDTQYF
TRBJ2-7	-	TRBV5-6	-	TGTGCCATCAGCCTGGACGTAAGCTCCAACGAGCATTACTTC	CAISLDVSSNEHYF
TRBJ2-3	-	TRBV11-2	TRBD2	TGTACCAGCAGCTCCCTGGGACTAGCGGGAGTGGATGCGCAGTATTTT	CTSSSLGLAGVDAQYF
TRBJ2-5	-	TRBV2	-	TGTGCCAGCAGTGGACGGGGGTTAGGAGAGACCCAGCATTTC	CASSGRGLGETQHF
TRBJ1-1	-	TRBV4-2	-	TGTGCCAACAGCATATTTGCCCAAGACGGGGACACTGAAGGTTTCTTT	CANSIFAQDGDTEGFF
TRBJ2-5	-	TRBV12-3/TRBV12-4	-	TGTACCAGCAGTTTAATAGTGGGAGAGATCCAGTACTTC	CTSSLIVGEIQYF
TRBJ2-1	-	TRBV29-1	-	TGCAGCGTTGGGAACAATGTGCAATTCTTC	CSVGNNVQFF
TRBJ2-3	-	TRBV29-1	-	-	CSALQGQQIRSIF
TRBJ2-7	-	TRBV11-3	TRBD1	TGTGCCAGGTGCGTGGGACAGTCCTACGAGGAGTACTTC	CARCVGQSYEEYF
TRBJ2-1	-	TRBV11-2	TRBD2	TGCGCCAGCAGCTACCCCGGGACTAGCGCTAGCAATGAGCAGTCCTTC	CASSYPGTSASNEQSF
TRBJ2-7	-	TRBV6-1	-	TGTGCCAGCAGTGAAAGGTTAGGGATGGAGGGGTACGAGCAGTACTTT	CASSERLGMEGYEQYF
TRBJ1-1	-	TRBV10-3	-	TGTGCCATCATTGAGTCTCCGCCCACCCACGGGACTGAAGCTTTCTTT	CAIIESPPTHGTEAFF
TRBJ1-6	few	TRBV6-5	-	TGCGCCAGCAGTTATACGGTCTATAATCCACCCCTCCACTTT	CASSYTVYNPPLHF
TRBJ2-1	-	TRBV4-1	TRBD2	TGCGCCAGCAGCCAAGACCGAGTAGGGAGGGCCAGGGTTCGGAATGAGCAGTTCTTC	CASSQDRVGRARVRNEQFF
TRBJ2-5	-	TRBV28	TRBD2	TGTACCAGCAGCTTAGGGCTATCGGGAGGGATGGAGACCCAGTACTTC	CTSSLGLSGGMETQYF
TRBJ1-2	-	TRBV30	-	TGTGCCTGGAACGGCGGACTCTCCAGCAGTTACACCTTC	CAWNGGLSSSYTF
TRBJ1-3	-	TRBV12-3/TRBV12-4	TRBD1	TGTACCAGCAGATTGACAGGGGACGGAAACACCATATATTTT	CTSRLTGDGNTIYF
TRBJ2-2	-	TRBV5-6	TRBD1	TGTGCCAGCACCGTACCGGGACAGGGGAACACAGGGGAGCTGTTTTTT	CASTVPGQGNTGELFF
TRBJ2-7	-	TRBV13	-	TGTGCCAGCAGCACCCCTCCTAGGGGGAGGGTTCGGGAGCAGTACTTC	CASSTPPRGRVREQYF
TRBJ1-1	-	TRBV6-6	TRBD1	TGTGGCTGCCTGACAGGGGTCAACACTGAAGCTTTCTTT	CGCLTGVNTEAFF
TRBJ2-2	-	TRBV6-1	-	TGTGCGGGCAGTTGGTTAGCGATCACCGGGGAGCTGTTTTTT	CAGSWLAITGELFF
TRBJ2-2	-	TRBV11-2	TRBD2	TGTGGCAGCAGCTTAGTGACTAGCGTGGGCACCGGGGAGTTGTTTTTT	CGSSLVTSVGTGELFF
TRBJ1-4	-	TRBV5-1	-	TGTGCCAGCAGCTCGGATCCGGGACTGGCTGAAAAACTGTTTTTT	CASSSDPGLAEKLFF
TRBJ2-1	once	TRBV6-1	-	TGTGCCAGTAGTGACGGACTTGAGTTCTACAGTGAGCGGTTCTTC	CASSDGLEFYSERFF
TRBJ2-5	few	TRBV6-2/TRBV6-3	-	TGTGCCAGTATCAACAGCCAAGAGACCCAGTACTTC	CASINSQETQYF
TRBJ1-1	-	TRBV12-3/TRBV12-4	TRBD1	TGTGCCAGCAGTGAAGGGACAGGGGATCAAGCCTTCTTT	CASSEGTGDQAFF
TRBJ2-5	-	TRBV28	TRBD1	TGTGCCAGTAGTTCATTCTACCGACAGGGCCAAGAGACCCAGTACTTC	CASSSFYRQGQETQYF
TRBJ2-7	-	TRBV11-2	-	TGTGCCAGTAGCTCTAGCAAGAACTCCTACGGGCAGTACTTC	CASSSSKNSYGQYF
TRBJ2-7	-	TRBV7-9	-	TGTGCCAGCAGCTTAAATCAGGGTTACGACCAGTACTTC	CASSLNQGYDQYF
TRBJ2-1	-	TRBV6-1	-	TGTGCCAGCAGAGGGGGACAAGCGGGGCTATATGAGCAGTTCTTC	CASRGGQAGLYEQFF
TRBJ1-4	-	TRBV28	-	TGTGCCAGCAGTCTTCCGGGTCAGGCAAAACTGTTATTT	CASSLPGQAKLLF
TRBJ2-1	-	TRBV6-2/TRBV6-3	TRBD2	TGTGTCAGCGGTCGACGAATACTAGCGGCCAATGAGCAGTTCTTC	CVSGRRILAANEQFF
TRBJ2-1	-	TRBV29-1	-	TGCATCGTTCGGAATGTCATCAATGAGCAGTTCTTC	CIVRNVINEQFF
TRBJ2-2	-	TRBV29-1	-	TGCAGAGGTACCCGGGGGTTCGGGGAGCTGTTTTTT	CRGTRGFGELFF
TRBJ2-3	-	TRBV11-1	-	TGTAACAGCAGCTTTATTGGTACAGATACACAGTATTTT	CNSSFIGTDTQYF
TRBJ1-5	-	TRBV30	TRBD1	TGTGCATGGAGTCCCCGACAGGGGGTGAGCAATCCGCCCCAGCATTTT	CAWSPRQGVSNPPQHF
TRBJ2-3	-	TRBV11-3	-	TGTGCCAGCAGCCTTAGCGAGTGGCGGATAGATACGCAGTATTTT	CASSLSEWRIDTQYF
TRBJ2-1	once	TRBV11-3	-	TGTGTCATCAGCTTAGCCACTGGGGCAGACTACAATGAGCAGTTCTTC	CVISLATGADYNEQFF
TRBJ2-5	-	TRBV7-8	-	TGTGCCAGGAGCCTAGTACTAACTTCCCAAGAGACCCAGTACTTC	CARSLVLTSQETQYF
TRBJ1-6	-	TRBV6-5	-	TGTGCCAGCGCTGGCGGCGGCGATGGCTCACCCCTCCATTTT	CASAGGGDGSPLHF
TRBJ2-5	-	TRBV7-9	TRBD1	TGTGCCAGCAGCCGTAGACAGGGGGAGACCCAGTACTTC	CASSRRQGETQYF
TRBJ2-1	-	TRBV5-5	TRBD1	TGTGCCAGCAGCTTGGGAGAAGAACAGGGGACCGGGAATGAGCAGTTCTTC	CASSLGEEQGTGNEQFF
TRBJ2-1	-	TRBV6-1	-	TGTGCCAGCGGGGTCGAAGGACTGTCCTACAATGATCAGTTCTTC	CASGVEGLSYNDQFF
TRBJ1-1	-	TRBV5-4	-	TGTGCCAGAAGCTTGAAAGGGTGGACCACTGAAGCTTTCTTT	CARSLKGWTTEAFF
TRBJ2-3	-	TRBV11-1	-	TGTGCCAGCGGTTCTGGGGGAAGCTCTGTTGGAGCCCGCACATATACGCAGTATTTT	CASGSGGSSVGARTYTQYF